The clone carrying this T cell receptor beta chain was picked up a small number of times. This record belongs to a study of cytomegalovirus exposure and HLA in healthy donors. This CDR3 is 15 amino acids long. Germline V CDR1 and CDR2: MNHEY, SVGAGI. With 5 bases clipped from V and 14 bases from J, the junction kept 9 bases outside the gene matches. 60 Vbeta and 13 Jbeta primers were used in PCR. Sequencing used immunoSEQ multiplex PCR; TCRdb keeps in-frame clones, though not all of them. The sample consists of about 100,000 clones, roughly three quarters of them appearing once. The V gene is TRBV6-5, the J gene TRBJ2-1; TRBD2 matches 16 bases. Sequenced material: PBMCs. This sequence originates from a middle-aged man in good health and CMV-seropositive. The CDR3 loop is CASSPGLAGGGAEFF. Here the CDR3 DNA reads TGTGCCAGCAGTCCGGGACTAGCGGGGGGGGGAGCGGAGTTCTTC.